This TCR beta chain was recorded in a study of shared clonotypes between healthy human individuals. Produced via immunoSEQ multiplex PCR; TCRdb's table is partial and in-frame only. The repertoire consists of 950,000 to 1,100,000 clones, with around 78% occurring once and the leading ten covering roughly 0.55%. The CDR3 has 13 amino acids. The V gene's germline CDR1 is LNHDA and CDR2 SQIVND (reference sequence). Trimming removed 5 bases from V and 2 bases from J, with 10 bases in between. Study-wide points: It was expected that sequencing depth would affect clonotype sharing among donors.

As for this clone: Its antigen is unidentified.

The chain joins TRBV19 to TRBJ2-7; D is ambiguous. This sequence was found in a man between 18 and 35 years old in good health. Some clones in this sample may be carry-over from other donors' samples. Sample: memory CD4+ T cells from PBMCs. Subset noted: CD45RA-negative fraction. CDR3 nucleotides: TGTGCCAGTAGTGGACCTAGACCCTACGAGCAGTACTTC. Protein product: CASSGPRPYEQYF.